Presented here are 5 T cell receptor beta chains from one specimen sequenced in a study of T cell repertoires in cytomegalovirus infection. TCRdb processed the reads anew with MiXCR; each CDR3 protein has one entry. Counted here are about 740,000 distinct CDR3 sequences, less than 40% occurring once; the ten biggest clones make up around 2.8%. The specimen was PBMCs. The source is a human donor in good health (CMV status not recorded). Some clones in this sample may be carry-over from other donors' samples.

The CDR3 region is CSARALGQGIDYGYTF. The CDR3 coding sequence is TGCAGTGCTAGGGCCCTCGGACAGGGAATTGACTATGGCTACACCTTC. The chain employs TRBV20-1 and TRBJ1-2, with TRBD1 identical over 8 bases. The CDR3 is 16 residues long. Germline V gives CDR1 DFQATT, CDR2 SNEGSKA (reference sequence). J lost 3 bases, V lost 3 bases, and 12 bases had no gene match.

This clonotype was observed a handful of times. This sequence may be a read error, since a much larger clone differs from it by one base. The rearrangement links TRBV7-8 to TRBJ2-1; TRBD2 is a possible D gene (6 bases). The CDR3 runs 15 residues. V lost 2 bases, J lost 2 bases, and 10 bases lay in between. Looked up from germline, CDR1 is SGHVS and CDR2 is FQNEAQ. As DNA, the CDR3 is TGTGCCAGCAGCTTACCGGGAGCAACCTACAATGAGCAGTTCTTC. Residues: CASSLPGATYNEQFF.

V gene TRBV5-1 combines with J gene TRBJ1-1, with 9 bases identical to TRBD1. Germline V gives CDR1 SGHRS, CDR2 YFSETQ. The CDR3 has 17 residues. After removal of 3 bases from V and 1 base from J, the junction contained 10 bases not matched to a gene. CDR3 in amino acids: CASSSKDRGRGNTEAFF. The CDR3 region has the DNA TGCGCCAGCAGCTCTAAGGACAGGGGCAGAGGGAACACTGAAGCTTTCTTT.

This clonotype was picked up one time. The CDR3 sequence is CASSFSTSNTEAFF. DNA of the CDR3: TGTGCCAGCTCCTTTAGTACCTCGAACACTGAAGCTTTCTTT. The chain has TRBV12-3 or TRBV12-4 and TRBJ1-1; no reliable D call. The CDR3 has 14 amino acids. With 8 bases removed from V and 1 base from J, the gap between germline ends came to 14 bases.

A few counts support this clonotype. The DNA for the CDR3 is TGTGCCAGCAGCTCCTTACAAGGACAACTATCCAATTCACCCCTCCACTTT. Residues: CASSSLQGQLSNSPLHF. The chain recombines TRBV11-2 with TRBJ1-6; perhaps TRBD1 as D (5 bases). Trimming stripped 4 bases from V and 7 bases from J, with 20 bases between. The CDR3 length is 17 residues. CDR1 SGHAT and CDR2 FQNNGV come from the germline V gene. Full variable domain (missing parts from reference TRBV11-2 and TRBJ1-6): EAGVAQSPRYKIIEKRQSVAFWCNPISGHATLYWYQQILGQGPKLLIQFQNNGVVDDSQLPKDRFSAERLKGVDSTLKIQPAKLEDSAVYLCASSSLQGQLSNSPLHFGNGTRLTVT.